What follows describes a single T cell receptor beta chain. This sample is part of a study of control samples from healthy donors and cancer patients. Trimming took 10 bases from V and 6 from J, leaving 25 bases between them. This CDR3 has 15 amino acids. Repertoires were generated with immunoSEQ multiplex PCR, while TCRdb's copy carries only in-frame clones and drops some. The sample shows about 120,000 clones, 92% of them seen only once. Sequenced sample: PBMCs. The genes are TRBV23-1 and TRBJ2-7, with D possibly being TRBD2 (7 bases). TRBV23-1 is classed as an ORF, of uncertain function. The sequence was collected from a man older than 75 with head and neck cancer. The CDR3 loop is CATPRGGAGSGEQYF. CDR3 sequence (DNA): TGCGCCACCCCAAGGGGGGGGGCAGGGTCCGGCGAGCAGTACTTC.